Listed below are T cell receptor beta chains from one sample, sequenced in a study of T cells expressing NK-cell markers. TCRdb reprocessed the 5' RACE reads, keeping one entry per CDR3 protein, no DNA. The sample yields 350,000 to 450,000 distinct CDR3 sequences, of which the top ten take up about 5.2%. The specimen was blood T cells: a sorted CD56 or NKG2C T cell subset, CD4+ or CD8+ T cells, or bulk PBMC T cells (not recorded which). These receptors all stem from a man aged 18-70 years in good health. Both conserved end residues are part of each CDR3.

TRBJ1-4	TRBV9	CASSARRGNEKLFF
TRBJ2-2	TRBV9	CASSVLAGGRTGELFF
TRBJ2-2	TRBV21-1	CASSKVARGPTGELFF
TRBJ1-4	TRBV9	CASSATGTVNEKLFF
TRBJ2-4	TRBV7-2	CASGKTSGGRAKNIQYF
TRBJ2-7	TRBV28	CATRPPVSYEQYF
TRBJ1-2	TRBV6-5	CASSPPKAGLLVPVYNYGYTF
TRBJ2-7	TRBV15	CATSPRPGTSGGLYEQYF
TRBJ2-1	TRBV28	CASSLAGGSNEQFF
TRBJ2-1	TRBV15	CATSRPTSGGARFVNEQFF
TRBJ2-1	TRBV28	CASIPRRGANEQFF